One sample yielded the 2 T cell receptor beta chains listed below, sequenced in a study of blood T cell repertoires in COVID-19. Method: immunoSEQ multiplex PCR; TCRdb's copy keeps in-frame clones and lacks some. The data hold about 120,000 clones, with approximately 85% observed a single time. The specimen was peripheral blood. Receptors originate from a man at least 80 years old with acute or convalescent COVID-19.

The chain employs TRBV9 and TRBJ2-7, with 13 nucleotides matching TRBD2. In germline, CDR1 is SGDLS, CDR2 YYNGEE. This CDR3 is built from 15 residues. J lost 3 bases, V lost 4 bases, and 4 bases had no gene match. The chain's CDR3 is CASSPGLAGNYEQYF. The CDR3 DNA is TGTGCCAGCAGCCCGGGACTAGCGGGGAACTACGAGCAGTACTTC.

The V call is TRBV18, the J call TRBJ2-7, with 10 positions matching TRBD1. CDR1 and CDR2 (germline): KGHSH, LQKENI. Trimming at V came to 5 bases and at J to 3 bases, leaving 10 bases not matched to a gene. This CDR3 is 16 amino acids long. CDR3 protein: CASSSSGTGDHYEQYF. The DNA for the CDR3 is TGTGCCAGCTCATCTTCCGGGACAGGGGACCACTACGAGCAGTACTTC.